This note documents a single TCR beta chain sequence. Its antigen is still unknown. The CDR3 has 14 amino acids. Trimming removed 5 bases from V and 8 bases from J; junction bases left unmatched: 9. Germline V gene sequence: CDR1 SGHTA, CDR2 FQGNSA. This entry belongs to a study of CD8+ T cells in alopecia areata. Whole-study results and caveats: Numerous expanded lesional clones remained in scalp and blood during tofacitinib. Patients shared TCRs less clearly than mice did, possibly owing to HLA.

The treatment is: oral pan-JAK inhibitor, 5-10 mg twice daily. Isolation of CD4+ and CD8+ T cells from PBMCs was achieved by sorting. In each case, RNA was isolated and then reverse transcribed into cDNA as the sequencing template. This table comes from immunoSEQ multiplex PCR, and its TCRdb copy is limited to in-frame clones, with some not included. The sample has under 350,000 clones, 55% to 70% seen once; the top ten hold approximately 2%. The sequencing used CD4+ T cells sorted from blood, collected at week 24, from a patient treated with tofacitinib. The chain carries TRBV7-2 and TRBJ2-1; 7 bases match TRBD1. This TCR derives from a human donor with alopecia areata. The CDR3 DNA is TGTGCCAGCAGCCGAGGGCCCGACAGGGATGAGCAGTTCTTC. Its protein product is CASSRGPDRDEQFF.